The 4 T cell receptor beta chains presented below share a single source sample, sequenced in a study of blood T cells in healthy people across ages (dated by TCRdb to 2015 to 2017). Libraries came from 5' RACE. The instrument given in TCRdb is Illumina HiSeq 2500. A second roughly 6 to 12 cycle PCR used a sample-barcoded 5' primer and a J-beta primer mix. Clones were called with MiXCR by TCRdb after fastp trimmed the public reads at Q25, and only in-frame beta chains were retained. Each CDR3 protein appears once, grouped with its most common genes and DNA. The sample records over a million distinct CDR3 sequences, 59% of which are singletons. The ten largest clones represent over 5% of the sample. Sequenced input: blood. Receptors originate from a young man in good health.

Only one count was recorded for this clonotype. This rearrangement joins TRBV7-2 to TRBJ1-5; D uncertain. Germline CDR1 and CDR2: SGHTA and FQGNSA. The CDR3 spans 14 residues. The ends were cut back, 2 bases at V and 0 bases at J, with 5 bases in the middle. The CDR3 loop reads CASSLLYSNQPQHF. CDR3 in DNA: TGTGCCAGCAGCTTACTATATAGCAATCAGCCCCAGCATTTT.

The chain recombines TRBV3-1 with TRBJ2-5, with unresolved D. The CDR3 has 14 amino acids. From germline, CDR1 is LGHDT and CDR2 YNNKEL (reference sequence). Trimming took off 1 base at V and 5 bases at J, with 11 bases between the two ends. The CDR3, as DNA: TGTGCCAGCAGCCAAGTAAATCAGGTGGAGACCCAGTACTTC. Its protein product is CASSQVNQVETQYF.

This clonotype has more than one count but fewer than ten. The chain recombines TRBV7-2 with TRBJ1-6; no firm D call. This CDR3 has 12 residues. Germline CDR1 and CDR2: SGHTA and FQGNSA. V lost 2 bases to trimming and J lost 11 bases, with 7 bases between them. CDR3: CASSLTSAPLHF. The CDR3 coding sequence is TGTGCCAGCAGCTTAACCTCGGCACCCCTCCACTTT. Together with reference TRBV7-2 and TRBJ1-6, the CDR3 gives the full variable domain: GAGVSQSPSNKVTEKGKDVELRCDPISGHTALYWYRQSLGQGLEFLIYFQGNSAPDKSGLPSDRFSAERTGGSVSTLTIQRTQQEDSAVYLCASSLTSAPLHFGNGTRLTVT.

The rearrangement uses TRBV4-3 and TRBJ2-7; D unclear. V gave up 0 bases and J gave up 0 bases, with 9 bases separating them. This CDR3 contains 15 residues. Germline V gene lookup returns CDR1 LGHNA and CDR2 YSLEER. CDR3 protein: CASSQEWGNSYEQYF. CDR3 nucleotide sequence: TGCGCCAGCAGCCAAGAGTGGGGTAACTCCTACGAGCAGTACTTC.